This TCR beta chain is from a study of CD8 T cells in ankylosing spondylitis. Findings of the study overall: Reactive arthritis synovial fluid and blood were previously reported to contain some motif variants. Clones linked to the disease showed a CD8+ phenotype. They occurred at relatively low frequencies in peripheral blood. As reported, disease-linked clones showed significant enrichment in matched ankylosing spondylitis synovial fluid. Typical of ankylosing spondylitis blood, it appeared, was a TCR beta motif of roughly eight highly homologous variants.

This clonotype came up many times. What it binds is not known. TCR beta libraries were made by quantitative 5'-RACE with molecular barcodes. MiXCR was run by TCRdb on the 5' RACE reads, yielding one entry per CDR3 protein. Found here are under 150,000 distinct CDR3 sequences, 15% to 20% of them singletons; the top ten hold roughly 30%. V shed 4 bases, J shed 5 bases, and the junction held 6 bases outside the gene matches. CDR3 length: 15 residues. The germline CDR1 and CDR2 sequences are SGDLS and YYNGEE. Sequenced sample: blood, either unsorted or a sorted T cell fraction (not recorded which). The clonotype comes from a male donor with ankylosing spondylitis. The chain combines TRBV9 with TRBJ2-1, with 10 bases fitting TRBD1. CDR3 region: CASSPWDRGNNEQFF. The CDR3 coding sequence is TGTGCCAGCAGCCCCTGGGACAGGGGAAACAATGAGCAGTTCTTC.